A single sample gave rise to the 12 T cell receptor beta chains below, sequenced in a study of yellow fever vaccine responses in identical twins. Via MiXCR, TCRdb re-called the RT-PCR reads, giving one row per CDR3 protein. The sample records roughly 18,000 distinct CDR3 sequences, approximately 60% being singletons. The sequencing used T cells from blood (PBMCs), unsorted or a sorted subset (not recorded which), collected before or after yellow fever vaccination (not recorded which). The receptor set was obtained from a woman younger than 30 who received the yellow fever vaccine.

This clonotype has more than one count but fewer than ten. The chain couples TRBV29-1 to TRBJ1-1; possible D gene TRBD1, 5 bases. The CDR3 is 12 amino acids. CDR1 is SQVTM, CDR2 ANQGSEA, per germline. The germline V and J ends were trimmed by 6 bases and 3 bases, with 11 bases remaining between them. The CDR3 sequence is CSVRMGDTEAFF. Written as DNA, the CDR3 is TGCAGCGTCCGGATGGGGGACACTGAAGCTTTCTTT.

The J gene is TRBJ1-5, the V gene TRBV5-6, with D possibly TRBD1 on 6 matching bases. The V and J ends lost 4 bases and 1 base respectively, with 15 bases between them. This CDR3 is 16 amino acids long. Germline lookup yields CDR1 SGHDT and CDR2 YYEEEE. This CDR3 reads CASSVTGRYSNQPQHF. The CDR3 DNA sequence: TGTGCCAGCAGCGTTACAGGGAGGTACAGCAATCAGCCCCAGCATTTT.

This sequence joins TRBV5-4 and TRBJ1-1; weak D call: TRBD1 (6 bases). CDR1 is SGHNT, CDR2 YYREEE, per germline (reference sequence). This CDR3 comprises 11 residues. V was cut by 8 bases and J by 4 bases, with 9 bases left in between. DNA for the CDR3: TGTGCCAGGAAAGGGGGCACTGAAGCTTTCTTT. Amino acids: CARKGGTEAFF. The full variable domain, with the rest looked up from reference TRBV5-4 and TRBJ1-1, is ETGVTQSPTHLIKTRGQQVTLRCSSQSGHNTVSWYQQALGQGPQFIFQYYREEENGRGNFPPRFSGLQFPNYSSELNVNALELDDSALYLCARKGGTEAFFGQGTRLTVV.

The genes are TRBV29-1 and TRBJ1-4, with 8 positions matching TRBD1. This CDR3 spans 12 amino acids. Trimming at V came to 7 bases and at J to 7 bases, leaving 5 bases not matched to a gene. Germline V CDR1 and CDR2: SQVTM, ANQGSEA. The CDR3 sequence: CSAGTGGEKLFF. CDR3 nucleotides: TGCAGCGCCGGGACAGGCGGTGAAAAACTGTTTTTT.

The V call is TRBV11-3, the J call TRBJ1-5, with D perhaps matching TRBD1 (6 bases). The V gene's germline CDR1 is SGHNT and CDR2 YENEEA. Trimming took off 1 base at V and 6 bases at J, with 13 bases between the two ends. The CDR3 totals 15 residues. CDR3 DNA: TGTGCCAGCAGCTTAGGTCAGGGGATTGGTCAGCCCCAGCATTTT. It translates to CASSLGQGIGQPQHF. Full variable domain (missing parts from reference TRBV11-3 and TRBJ1-5): EAGVVQSPRYKIIEKKQPVAFWCNPISGHNTLYWYLQNLGQGPELLIRYENEEAVDDSQLPKDRFSAERLKGVDSTLKIQPAELGDSAVYLCASSLGQGIGQPQHFGDGTRLSIL.

The V call is TRBV2, the J call TRBJ1-2; unclear D gene. V was cut by 5 bases and J by 8 bases, with 15 bases left in between. Germline CDR1 reads SNHLY; CDR2 reads FYNNEI. The CDR3 is made up of 13 amino acids. CDR3 region: CASSSGPDRGYTF. The CDR3 region has the DNA TGTGCCAGCAGTTCCGGACCCGATAGGGGCTACACCTTC.

This clonotype occurred a few times. V gene TRBV18 combines with J gene TRBJ1-1; D is unclear. Per germline, CDR1 KGHSH and CDR2 LQKENI. The CDR3 is 14 residues long. V was clipped by 4 bases and J by 2 bases, with 11 bases between them. CDR3 region: CASSLVERNTEAFF. CDR3 DNA: TGTGCCAGCTCACTGGTCGAGCGTAACACTGAAGCTTTCTTT.

The gene calls are TRBV5-1 and TRBJ2-2; 11 bases match TRBD2. The V segment lost 9 bases and the J segment 0 bases; nucleotides outside the gene matches: 10. Germline CDR1 is SGHRS and CDR2 is YFSETQ. This CDR3 has 17 residues. The CDR3 loop is CAILPTSGESNTGELFF. Here the CDR3 DNA reads TGCGCCATCTTGCCGACTAGCGGGGAATCGAACACCGGGGAGCTGTTTTTT.

The CDR3 sequence: CASSTSFVPSFVQYF. For the CDR3, the DNA is TGTGCCAGCAGTACCTCGTTTGTCCCTTCTTTCGTGCAGTACTTC. The chain employs TRBV28 and TRBJ2-7; D gene unclear. V shed 5 bases and J shed 9 bases, with 23 bases lying between them. Germline V gives CDR1 MDHEN, CDR2 SYDVKM. The length of the CDR3 is 15 residues. The whole variable domain, remainder taken from reference TRBV28 and TRBJ2-7, is DVKVTQSSRYLVKRTGEKVFLECVQDMDHENMFWYRQDPGLGLRLIYFSYDVKMKEKGDIPEGYSVSREKKERFSLILESASTNQTSMYLCASSTSFVPSFVQYFGPGTRLTVT.

The V call is TRBV4-2, the J call TRBJ2-7; D not certain. This CDR3 spans 13 amino acids. The V gene lost 0 bases and the J gene lost 5 bases, with 8 bases spanning the gap. Germline V gene data show CDR1 as LGHNA and CDR2 as YNFKEQ. CDR3 loop: CASSQEEGNEQYF. CDR3 coding DNA: TGTGCCAGCAGCCAAGAGGAAGGAAACGAGCAGTACTTC.

The chain couples TRBV15 to TRBJ2-7; 8 bases line up with TRBD2. The CDR3 runs to 19 residues. Trimming at V came to 5 bases and at J to 3 bases, leaving 21 bases not matched to a gene. The germline gives CDR1 LNHNV, CDR2 YYDKDF (reference sequence). CDR3 nucleotide sequence: TGTGCCACCAGCGGACGAGGGTTGGTAGCGGGGACCACTGGCTACGAGCAGTACTTC. Translating gives CATSGRGLVAGTTGYEQYF.

This sequence joins TRBV29-1 and TRBJ1-1; D possibly corresponds to TRBD1 (6 bases). With 7 bases removed from V and 4 bases from J, the gap between germline ends came to 13 bases. Germline CDR1 is SQVTM and CDR2 is ANQGSEA. This CDR3 is built from 12 residues. CDR3 coding DNA: TGCAGCGGGAACGAGGGGGGCACTGAAGCTTTCTTT. It translates to CSGNEGGTEAFF.